This T cell receptor (beta chain) is from a study of CD8 T cells in ankylosing spondylitis. The study's findings and limits: There was a TCR beta motif, made of eight highly homologous variants, that appeared characteristic of ankylosing spondylitis blood. There was reportedly significant enrichment of clones that were disease-linked in matched ankylosing spondylitis synovial fluid. CD8+ cells made up the disease-linked clones, which were relatively rare in peripheral blood.

V lost 6 bases, J lost 4 bases, and 9 bases lay in between. Germline loops: CDR1 MDHEN, CDR2 SYDVKM. This CDR3 has 13 residues. With molecular barcodes, quantitative 5'-RACE was used to make the TCR beta libraries. TCRdb fed the 5' RACE reads into MiXCR, producing one record per CDR3 protein. Among about 700,000 distinct CDR3 sequences listed, around 17% were seen once. As to this clonotype: Its antigen is unknown.

The chain joins TRBV28 to TRBJ1-4; tentative D call: TRBD1 (5 bases). The sample consisted of blood, either unsorted or a sorted T cell fraction (not recorded which). The source of this sequence is a male donor with ankylosing spondylitis. CDR3: CASSKGFNEKLFF. The CDR3 nucleotides read TGTGCCAGCAGCAAGGGGTTTAATGAAAAACTGTTTTTT.